Included here is one T cell receptor (beta chain) sequence, with context. Its antigen is currently unknown. A much larger clone differs by one base, so this may be a read error. This sample was taken from a study of post-analysis software for immune sequencing data. Looked up from germline, CDR1 is SGHAT and CDR2 is FQDESV (reference sequence). There are 14 residues in the CDR3. Study findings and constraints: A few TRBV segments occurring more often in patients than controls included TRBV5-6, TRBV5-1 and TRBV20-1. Diversity measured as normalized Chao1 was significantly lower in multiple sclerosis patients than in controls.

Unique molecular identifiers featured in each of the TCR beta cDNA libraries. TCRdb fed the PCR reads into MiXCR, producing one record per CDR3 protein. The sample contains 170,000 or so distinct CDR3 sequences, roughly 31% of which appear only once. The genes are TRBV11-1 and TRBJ2-7; the D gene is possibly TRBD2 (6 bases). The TCR was taken from a girl aged 10 to 17 with multiple sclerosis. The sample taken for sequencing was blood. The CDR3 coding sequence is TGTGCCAGCAGCTTAGCGGGAGGAACCTACGAGCTGTACTTC. This translates into CASSLAGGTYELYF.